This T cell receptor (beta chain) comes out of a study of blood T cells in healthy people across ages. General study results and limits: Expanded clonotype shifts may have been confounded, as the donors had an unknown CMV status.

Donors each provided about 9.5 milliliters of peripheral blood. A sample-barcoded 5' primer and a J-beta primer mix were used in a second PCR of roughly 7 to 11 cycles. A 12-random-nucleotide template-switch adaptor tagged each cDNA molecule. MiXCR, run by TCRdb on the 5' RACE reads, gives a single entry per CDR3 protein. The sample consists of under 1 million distinct CDR3 sequences, around two fifths of them appearing once. A remark on this clonotype: The antigen is unknown.

Losses at the gene ends were 4 bases for V and 2 bases for J; bases not matched to a gene: 14. This CDR3 region has 16 residues. Germline V gives CDR1 DFQATT, CDR2 SNEGSKA (reference sequence). The source material was blood. The receptor's source is a man aged 60 to 75 in good health. The J gene is TRBJ2-7, the V gene TRBV20-1, with 7 nucleotides matching TRBD2. The CDR3 region has the DNA TGCAGTGCTAATGACGGTGGCGGGGGTTATCCCTACGAGCAGTACTTC. The encoded protein is CSANDGGGGYPYEQYF.